Listed below are T cell receptor beta chains from one sample, sequenced in a study of T-cell memory formation after mild COVID-19. TCRdb redid the calling of the 5' RACE reads with MiXCR, one entry per CDR3 protein. The sample lists around 300,000 distinct CDR3 sequences; around 13% were seen once. The specimen was PBMCs or a T cell subset sorted from them (not recorded which). The receptors were gathered from a young man who had mild COVID-19 (a few samples of this study predate the infection). Cell type and time point are not known. The CDR3 runs from the conserved cysteine through the conserved F or W. The order of the fields is J gene, CDR3 length, clone size, D gene, V gene, CDR3 DNA, CDR3 protein. D genes are given only for firm matches. Where a row states a size, it is once, few, many or the class of an expanded clone; other rows omit it.

TRBJ2-5 13 NA NA TRBV20-1 TGCAGTGCTACCGGTCCCCTCGGAGAGACCCAGTACTTC CSATGPLGETQYF
TRBJ1-5 14 few NA TRBV6-5 TGTGCCAGCTCGGGGGGGTTTGGCAATCAGCCCCAGCATTTT CASSGGFGNQPQHF
TRBJ2-2 15 few NA TRBV12-3/TRBV12-4 TGTGCCAGCTTTGACCGGGACGGATTGGCCGGGGAGCTGTTTTTT CASFDRDGLAGELFF
TRBJ1-6 12 few NA TRBV6-2/TRBV6-3 TGTGCCAGCAGTTACCGGGGTTCACCCCTCCACTTT CASSYRGSPLHF
TRBJ2-1 13 few NA TRBV6-1 TGTGCCAGCGGGGGATCGGAATACAATGAGCAGTTCTTC CASGGSEYNEQFF
TRBJ1-1 13 few NA TRBV6-2/TRBV6-3 TGTGCCAGCATTCGGTCAATCGGGACTGAAGCTTTCTTT CASIRSIGTEAFF
TRBJ2-1 11 NA NA TRBV3-1 TGTGCCAGCAGCCAACTCAATGAGCAGTTCTTC CASSQLNEQFF
TRBJ2-1 13 NA NA TRBV5-1 TGCGCCAGCAGCTTCGCCGGTGTCAATGAGCAGTTCTTC CASSFAGVNEQFF
TRBJ2-5 15 NA TRBD2 TRBV20-1 TGCAGTGCTAGGCCTAGCGGGGGGGCGCAAGAGACCCAGTACTTC CSARPSGGAQETQYF
TRBJ2-6 15 many NA TRBV7-9 TGTGCCAGCAGCTTACGAGGGGCCGGGGCCAACGTCCTGACTTTC CASSLRGAGANVLTF
TRBJ2-3 15 many TRBD1 TRBV27 TGTGCCAGCAGTCCCCAGAGACAGGGTAAAGATACGCAGTATTTT CASSPQRQGKDTQYF
TRBJ1-1 15 NA NA TRBV5-1 TGCGCCAGCAGCTTGCGATGGAGGGGGAACACTGAAGCTTTCTTT CASSLRWRGNTEAFF
TRBJ2-2 15 few NA TRBV5-1 TGCGCCAGCAGCTTGACTGGACAAAACACCGGGGAGCTGTTTTTT CASSLTGQNTGELFF
TRBJ2-5 14 NA NA TRBV7-8 TGTGCCAGCAGCTTTCGACAGGAGCAAGAGACCCAGTACTTC CASSFRQEQETQYF
TRBJ1-4 19 few NA TRBV7-9 TGTGCCAGCAGCTTATATCGCCAGAGAATGAGTGCAACTAATGAAAAACTGTTTTTT CASSLYRQRMSATNEKLFF
TRBJ1-2 15 many TRBD1 TRBV7-2 TGTGCCAGCAGCGCAGACGGGACAGCCTACTATGGCTACACCTTC CASSADGTAYYGYTF
TRBJ1-6 13 NA NA TRBV3-1 TGTGCCAGCAGCCAAGTTCGAGATTCACCCCTCCACTTT CASSQVRDSPLHF
TRBJ2-5 13 NA NA TRBV7-2 TGTGCCAGCAGCTTAGAACCACAAGAGACCCAGTACTTC CASSLEPQETQYF
TRBJ1-2 17 few NA TRBV7-9 TGTGCCAGCAGCTTAGCCCCGCTCGGACCCGGAGGTGGTGGCTACACCTTC CASSLAPLGPGGGGYTF
TRBJ1-1 14 NA TRBD1 TRBV5-1 TGCGCCAGCAGCTTGTACAGGGGAAACACTGAAGCTTTCTTT CASSLYRGNTEAFF
TRBJ2-1 14 many TRBD2 TRBV7-2 TGTGCCAGCACTGGCGGGGGGAGGTACAATGAGCAGTTCTTC CASTGGGRYNEQFF
TRBJ2-5 13 NA NA TRBV28 TGTGCCAACGCACGCGGGCCCACGGAGACCCAGTACTTC CANARGPTETQYF
TRBJ1-5 13 many NA TRBV6-4 TGTGCCAGCAGTGACGAGGGGATTCAGCCCCAGCATTTT CASSDEGIQPQHF
TRBJ1-1 14 few NA TRBV4-2 TGTGCCAGCAGCCAGGGACTGGAGGGGACTGAAGCTTTCTTT CASSQGLEGTEAFF
TRBJ2-2 14 few NA TRBV6-2/TRBV6-3 TGTGCCAGCAGTTCCCCCCCGCGGCAAGGGGAGCTGTTTTTT CASSSPPRQGELFF
TRBJ2-7 17 NA TRBD1 TRBV4-2 TGTGCCAGCAGCCAAGAGCTCTTCAGAGGACAGGGCTACGAGCAGTACTTC CASSQELFRGQGYEQYF
TRBJ2-1 13 few NA TRBV6-2/TRBV6-3 TGTGCCAGCAGTTACTCACAGTACAATGAGCAGTTCTTC CASSYSQYNEQFF
TRBJ2-3 16 few NA TRBV4-2 TGTGCCAGCAGCCGATCCAACGGCTTAGGAACAGATACGCAGTATTTT CASSRSNGLGTDTQYF
TRBJ2-2 16 few NA TRBV3-1 TGTGCCAGCAGTCGGAAAAGCGTCGGCAACACCGGGGAGCTGTTTTTT CASSRKSVGNTGELFF
TRBJ2-1 15 NA NA TRBV11-1 TGTGCCAGCAGTCAAGAAGACCAGGATTTCAATGAGCAGTTCTTC CASSQEDQDFNEQFF
TRBJ2-3 18 NA TRBD2 TRBV12-3/TRBV12-4 TGTGCCAGCAGCAGCCCGGGACTAGCGGGATACCCCACAGATACGCAGTATTTT CASSSPGLAGYPTDTQYF
TRBJ1-2 14 NA NA TRBV7-9 TGTGCCAGCAGCCTCCCAGCGGTATCCTATGGCTACACCTTC CASSLPAVSYGYTF
TRBJ2-1 13 many TRBD2 TRBV29-1 TGCAGCGTTGAATTAGCGGGGGACAATGAGCAGTTCTTC CSVELAGDNEQFF